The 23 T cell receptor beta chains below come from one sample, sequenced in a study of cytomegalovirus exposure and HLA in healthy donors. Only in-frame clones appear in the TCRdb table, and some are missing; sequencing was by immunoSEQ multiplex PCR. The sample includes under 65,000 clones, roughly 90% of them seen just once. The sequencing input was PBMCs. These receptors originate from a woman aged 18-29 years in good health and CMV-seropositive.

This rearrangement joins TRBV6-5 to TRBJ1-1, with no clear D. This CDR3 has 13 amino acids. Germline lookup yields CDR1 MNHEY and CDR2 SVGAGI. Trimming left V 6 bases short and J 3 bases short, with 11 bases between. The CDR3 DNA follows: TGTGCCAGCAGCCCGATTGAGGACACTGAAGCTTTCTTT. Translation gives CASSPIEDTEAFF.

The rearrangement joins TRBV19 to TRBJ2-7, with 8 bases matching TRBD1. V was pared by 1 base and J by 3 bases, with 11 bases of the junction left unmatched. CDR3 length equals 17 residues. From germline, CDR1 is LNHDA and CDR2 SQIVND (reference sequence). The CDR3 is CASSIAGVTGALYEQYF. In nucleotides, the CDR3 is TGTGCCAGTAGTATAGCCGGCGTGACAGGGGCACTCTACGAGCAGTACTTC. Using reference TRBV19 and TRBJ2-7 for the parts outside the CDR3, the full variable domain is DGGITQSPKYLFRKEGQNVTLSCEQNLNHDAMYWYRQDPGQGLRLIYYSQIVNDFQKGDIAEGYSVSREKKESFPLTVTSAQKNPTAFYLCASSIAGVTGALYEQYFGPGTRLTVT.

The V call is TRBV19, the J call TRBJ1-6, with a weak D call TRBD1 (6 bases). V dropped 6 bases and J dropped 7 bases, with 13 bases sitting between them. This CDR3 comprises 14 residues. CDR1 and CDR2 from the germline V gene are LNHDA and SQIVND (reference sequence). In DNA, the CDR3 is TGTGCCAGTAGGATCGGGACATCGAATTCACCCCTCCACTTT. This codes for CASRIGTSNSPLHF. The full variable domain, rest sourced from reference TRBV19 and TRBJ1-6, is DGGITQSPKYLFRKEGQNVTLSCEQNLNHDAMYWYRQDPGQGLRLIYYSQIVNDFQKGDIAEGYSVSREKKESFPLTVTSAQKNPTAFYLCASRIGTSNSPLHFGNGTRLTVT.

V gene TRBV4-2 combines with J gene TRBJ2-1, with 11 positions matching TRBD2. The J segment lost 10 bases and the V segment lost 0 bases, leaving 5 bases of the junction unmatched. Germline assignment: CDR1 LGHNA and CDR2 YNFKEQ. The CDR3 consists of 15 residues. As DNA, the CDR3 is TGTGCCAGCAGCCAAGAACTAGCGGGGGAAAGGGAGCAGTTCTTC. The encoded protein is CASSQELAGEREQFF.

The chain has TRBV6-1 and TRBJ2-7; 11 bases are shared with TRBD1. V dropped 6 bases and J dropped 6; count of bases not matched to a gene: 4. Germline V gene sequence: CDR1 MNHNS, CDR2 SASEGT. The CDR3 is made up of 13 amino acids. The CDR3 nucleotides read TGTGCCAGCAGAACCGGGACAGGGGGCGAGCAGTACTTC. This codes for CASRTGTGGEQYF.

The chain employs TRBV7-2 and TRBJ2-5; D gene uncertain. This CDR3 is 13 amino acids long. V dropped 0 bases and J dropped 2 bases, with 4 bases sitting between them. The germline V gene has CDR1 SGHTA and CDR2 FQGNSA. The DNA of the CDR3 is TGTGCCAGCAGCTTAGCACAGCAAGAGACCCAGTACTTC. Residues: CASSLAQQETQYF.

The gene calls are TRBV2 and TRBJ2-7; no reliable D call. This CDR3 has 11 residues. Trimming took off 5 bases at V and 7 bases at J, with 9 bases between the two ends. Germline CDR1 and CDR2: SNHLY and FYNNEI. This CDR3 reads CASSLNPEQYF. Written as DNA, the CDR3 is TGTGCCAGCAGTCTAAACCCGGAGCAGTACTTC.

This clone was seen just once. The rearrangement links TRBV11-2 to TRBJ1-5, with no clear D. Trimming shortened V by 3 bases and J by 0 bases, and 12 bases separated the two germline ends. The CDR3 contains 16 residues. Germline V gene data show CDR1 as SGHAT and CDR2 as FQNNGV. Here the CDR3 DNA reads TGTGCCAGCAGCTTCCTCGCGGGGAATAGCAATCAGCCCCAGCATTTT. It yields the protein CASSFLAGNSNQPQHF.

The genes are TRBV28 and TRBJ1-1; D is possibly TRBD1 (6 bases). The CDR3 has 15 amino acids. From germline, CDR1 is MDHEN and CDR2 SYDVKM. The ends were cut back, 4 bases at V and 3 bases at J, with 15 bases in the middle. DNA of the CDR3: TGTGCCAGCAGTTCTTATTCCCAGGGGTACACTGAAGCTTTCTTT. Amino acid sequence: CASSSYSQGYTEAFF. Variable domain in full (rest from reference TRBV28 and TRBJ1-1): DVKVTQSSRYLVKRTGEKVFLECVQDMDHENMFWYRQDPGLGLRLIYFSYDVKMKEKGDIPEGYSVSREKKERFSLILESASTNQTSMYLCASSSYSQGYTEAFFGQGTRLTVV.

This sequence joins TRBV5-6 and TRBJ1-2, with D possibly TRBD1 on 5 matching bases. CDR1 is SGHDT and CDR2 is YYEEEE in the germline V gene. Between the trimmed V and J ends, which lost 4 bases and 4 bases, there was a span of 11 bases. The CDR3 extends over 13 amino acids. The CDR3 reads CASSEGRGYGYTF. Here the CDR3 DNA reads TGTGCCAGCAGCGAAGGAAGGGGCTATGGCTACACCTTC. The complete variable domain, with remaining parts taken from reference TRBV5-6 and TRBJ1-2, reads DAGVTQSPTHLIKTRGQQVTLRCSPKSGHDTVSWYQQALGQGPQFIFQYYEEEERQRGNFPDRFSGHQFPNYSSELNVNALLLGDSALYLCASSEGRGYGYTFGSGTRLTVV.

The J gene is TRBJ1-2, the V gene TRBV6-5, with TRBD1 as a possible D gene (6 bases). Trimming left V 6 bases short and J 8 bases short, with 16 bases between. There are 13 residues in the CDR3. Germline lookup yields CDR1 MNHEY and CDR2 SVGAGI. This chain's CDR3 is CASRGTGKYGYTF. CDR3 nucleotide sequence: TGTGCCAGCAGGGGAACAGGGAAGTACGGCTACACCTTC.

The DNA of the CDR3 is TGTGCCAGCAGCTGGTCCGGGACAGGGGAGACTGAAGCTTTCTTT. Translated: CASSWSGTGETEAFF. The V gene is TRBV7-9, the J gene TRBJ1-1; 10 nucleotides match TRBD1. In germline, CDR1 is SEHNR, CDR2 FQNEAQ (reference sequence). Unmatched junction bases numbered 7, after V lost 4 bases and J lost 5 bases. CDR3 length: 15 amino acids.

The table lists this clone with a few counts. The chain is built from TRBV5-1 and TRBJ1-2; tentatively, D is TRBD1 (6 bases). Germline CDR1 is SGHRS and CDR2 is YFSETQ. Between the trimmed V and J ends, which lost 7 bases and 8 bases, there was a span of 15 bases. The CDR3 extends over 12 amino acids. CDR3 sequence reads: CASWGTGYGYTF. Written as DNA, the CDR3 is TGCGCCAGCTGGGGTACAGGGTACGGCTACACCTTC.

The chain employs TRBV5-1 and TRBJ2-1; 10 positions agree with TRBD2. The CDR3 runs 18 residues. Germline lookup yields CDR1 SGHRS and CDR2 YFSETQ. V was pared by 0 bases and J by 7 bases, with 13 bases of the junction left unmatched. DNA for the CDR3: TGCGCCAGCAGCTTGGCCGGACTCAAGCGGGGGGGATCGAATGAGCAGTTCTTC. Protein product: CASSLAGLKRGGSNEQFF.

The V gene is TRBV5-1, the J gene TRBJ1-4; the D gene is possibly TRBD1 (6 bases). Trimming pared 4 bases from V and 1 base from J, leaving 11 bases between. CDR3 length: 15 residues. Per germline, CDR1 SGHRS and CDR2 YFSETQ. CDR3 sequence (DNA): TGCGCCAGCAGCACGAAACAGGGAACTAATGAAAAACTGTTTTTT. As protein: CASSTKQGTNEKLFF. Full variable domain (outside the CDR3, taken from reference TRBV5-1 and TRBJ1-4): KAGVTQTPRYLIKTRGQQVTLSCSPISGHRSVSWYQQTPGQGLQFLFEYFSETQRNKGNFPGRFSGRQFSNSRSEMNVSTLELGDSALYLCASSTKQGTNEKLFFGSGTQLSVL.

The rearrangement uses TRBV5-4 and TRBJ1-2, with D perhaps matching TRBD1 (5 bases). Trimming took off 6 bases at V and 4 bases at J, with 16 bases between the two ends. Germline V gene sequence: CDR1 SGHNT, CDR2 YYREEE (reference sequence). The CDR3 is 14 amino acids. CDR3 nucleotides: TGTGCCAGCATCGACCGACAGAACCTCTATGGCTACACCTTC. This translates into CASIDRQNLYGYTF. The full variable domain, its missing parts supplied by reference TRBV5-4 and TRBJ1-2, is ETGVTQSPTHLIKTRGQQVTLRCSSQSGHNTVSWYQQALGQGPQFIFQYYREEENGRGNFPPRFSGLQFPNYSSELNVNALELDDSALYLCASIDRQNLYGYTFGSGTRLTVV.

The CDR3 sequence is CASSEDRATDTQYF. The CDR3 DNA is TGCGCCAGCAGCGAGGACAGAGCCACAGATACGCAGTATTTT. The V call is TRBV5-1, the J call TRBJ2-3; D is possibly TRBD1 (6 bases). Germline CDR1 is SGHRS and CDR2 is YFSETQ. The CDR3 is 14 amino acids. V was trimmed by 4 bases and J by 2 bases, leaving 11 bases between them.

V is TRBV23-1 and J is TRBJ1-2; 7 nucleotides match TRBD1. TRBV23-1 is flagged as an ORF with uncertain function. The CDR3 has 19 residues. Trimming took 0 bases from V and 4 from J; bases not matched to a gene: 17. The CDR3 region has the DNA TGCGCCAGCAGTCAATCGTTACATGCGGGGACAGAAACTATCTATGGCTACACCTTC. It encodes CASSQSLHAGTETIYGYTF.

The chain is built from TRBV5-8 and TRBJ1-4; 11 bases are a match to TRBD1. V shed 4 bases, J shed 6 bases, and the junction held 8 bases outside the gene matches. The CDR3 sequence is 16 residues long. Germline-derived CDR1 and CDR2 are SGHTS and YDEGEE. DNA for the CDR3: TGTGCCAGCAGCCTCGGACAGGGGGCTTCGTATGAAAAACTGTTTTTT. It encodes CASSLGQGASYEKLFF. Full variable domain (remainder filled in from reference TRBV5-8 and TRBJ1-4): EAGVTQSPTHLIKTRGQQATLRCSPISGHTSVYWYQQALGLGLQFLLWYDEGEERNRGNFPPRFSGRQFPNYSSELNVNALELEDSALYLCASSLGQGASYEKLFFGSGTQLSVL.

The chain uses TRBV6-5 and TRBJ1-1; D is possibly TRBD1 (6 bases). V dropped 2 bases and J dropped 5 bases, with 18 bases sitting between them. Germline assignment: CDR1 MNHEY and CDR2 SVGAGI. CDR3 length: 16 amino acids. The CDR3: CASSYGVRQGITEAFF. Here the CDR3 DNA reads TGTGCCAGCAGTTACGGAGTGCGGCAGGGGATTACTGAAGCTTTCTTT.

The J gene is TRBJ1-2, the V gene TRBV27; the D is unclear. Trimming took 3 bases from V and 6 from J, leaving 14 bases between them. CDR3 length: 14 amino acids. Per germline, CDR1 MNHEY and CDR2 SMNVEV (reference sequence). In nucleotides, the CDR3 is TGTGCCAGCAGTTTTAGTGCAGGCTTAAATGGCTACACCTTC. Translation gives CASSFSAGLNGYTF.

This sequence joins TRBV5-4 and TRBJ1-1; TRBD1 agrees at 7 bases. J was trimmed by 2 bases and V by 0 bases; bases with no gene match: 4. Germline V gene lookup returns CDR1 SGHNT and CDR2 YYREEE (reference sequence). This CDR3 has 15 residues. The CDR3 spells CASSLVGQLNTEAFF. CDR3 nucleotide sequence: TGTGCCAGCAGCTTGGTGGGACAGCTAAACACTGAAGCTTTCTTT. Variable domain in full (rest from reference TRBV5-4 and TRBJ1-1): ETGVTQSPTHLIKTRGQQVTLRCSSQSGHNTVSWYQQALGQGPQFIFQYYREEENGRGNFPPRFSGLQFPNYSSELNVNALELDDSALYLCASSLVGQLNTEAFFGQGTRLTVV.

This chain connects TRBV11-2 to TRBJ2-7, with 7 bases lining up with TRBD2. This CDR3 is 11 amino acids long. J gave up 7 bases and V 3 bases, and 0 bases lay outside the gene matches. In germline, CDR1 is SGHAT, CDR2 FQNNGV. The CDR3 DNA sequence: TGTGCCAGCAGCTTCGGGGGGGAGCAGTACTTC. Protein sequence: CASSFGGEQYF.